These 13 T cell receptor beta chains came from one sample sequenced in a study of cytomegalovirus exposure and HLA in healthy donors. PCR primers comprised 60 Vbeta and 13 Jbeta primers. The repertoire was sequenced with immunoSEQ multiplex PCR; TCRdb's copy has only in-frame clones and lacks some. The sample holds roughly 110,000 clones, about 60% seen once. Sequenced sample: PBMCs. The receptor set was obtained from a woman aged 25 to 39 in good health and CMV-seronegative.

This chain links TRBV27 with TRBJ1-2; a possible D gene is TRBD1 (6 bases). CDR1 and CDR2 (germline): MNHEY, SMNVEV (reference sequence). V was pared by 7 bases and J by 4 bases, with 13 bases between. The CDR3 is 13 amino acids. The CDR3 DNA follows: TGTGCCAGCACTTATAGGGGGTTCTATGGCTACACCTTC. It codes for CASTYRGFYGYTF.

The table lists this clone with a few counts. The gene calls are TRBV5-4 and TRBJ2-1, with D possibly TRBD2 on 5 matching bases. The V gene lost 0 bases and the J gene lost 6 bases, with 16 bases spanning the gap. The germline V gene encodes CDR1 SGHNT and CDR2 YYREEE (reference sequence). The CDR3 extends over 16 amino acids. CDR3 amino acids: CASSLDLARSSNEQFF. The CDR3, as DNA: TGTGCCAGCAGCTTGGATCTAGCCCGCAGCTCCAATGAGCAGTTCTTC.

The chain carries TRBV9 and TRBJ2-7; 7 bases agree with TRBD1. Germline CDR1 reads SGDLS; CDR2 reads YYNGEE. The CDR3 has 13 residues. V lost 3 bases and J lost 1; bases outside the gene matches: 1. The CDR3 loop is CASSEGASYEQYF. As DNA, the CDR3 is TGTGCCAGCAGCGAGGGGGCATCCTACGAGCAGTACTTC.

This clone turned up a few times. V gene TRBV6-5 combines with J gene TRBJ1-6, with 8 nucleotides matching TRBD1. Germline values: CDR1 MNHEY, CDR2 SVGAGI. CDR3 length: 15 amino acids. V lost 6 bases, J lost 10 bases, and 11 bases stayed unmatched. CDR3: CASSPIPGGGSPLHF. The CDR3 region has the DNA TGTGCCAGCAGCCCAATCCCAGGGGGCGGATCACCCCTCCACTTT.

This clone was observed a few times. The genes are TRBV7-2 and TRBJ1-1, with 7 bases matching TRBD1. The CDR3 length is 16 residues. Trimming at V came to 5 bases and at J to 1 base, leaving 10 bases not matched to a gene. In germline, CDR1 is SGHTA, CDR2 FQGNSA. The CDR3 bases are TGTGCCAGCAGCCCCACCCTACGGACAGGGAACACTGAAGCTTTCTTT. The encoded protein is CASSPTLRTGNTEAFF.

The CDR3 sequence: CATSDKTGSNEQFF. As DNA, the CDR3 is TGTGCCACCAGCGATAAAACAGGGTCCAATGAGCAGTTCTTC. The chain joins TRBV15 to TRBJ2-1; TRBD1 might be the D (6 bases). The CDR3 spans 14 residues. CDR1 is LNHNV, CDR2 YYDKDF, per germline (reference sequence). V lost 5 bases to trimming and J lost 6 bases, with 14 bases between them.

The chain combines TRBV28 with TRBJ2-1; 9 nucleotides match TRBD2. The CDR3 runs 16 residues. The junction had 13 bases not matched to a gene; V was cut back by 3 bases and J by 10 bases. Germline assignment: CDR1 MDHEN and CDR2 SYDVKM. This chain's CDR3 is CASSLFSAGGIGEQFF. The CDR3 coding sequence is TGTGCCAGCAGTTTGTTCTCGGCGGGAGGGATAGGGGAGCAGTTCTTC.

The rearrangement joins TRBV5-1 to TRBJ2-5; perhaps TRBD2 as D (5 bases). The CDR3 is 15 amino acids. Germline V gene data show CDR1 as SGHRS and CDR2 as YFSETQ. V lost 4 bases to trimming and J lost 4 bases, with 17 bases between them. Written as DNA, the CDR3 is TGCGCCAGCAGCATACCACTTAGCGTCGGAGAGACCCAGTACTTC. The encoded protein is CASSIPLSVGETQYF.

V usage is TRBV27 and J usage is TRBJ1-4; no firm D call. This CDR3 region has 15 residues. With 3 bases removed from V and 0 bases from J, the gap between germline ends came to 8 bases. Germline V gene data show CDR1 as MNHEY and CDR2 as SMNVEV (reference sequence). The CDR3 DNA is TGTGCCAGCAGTTTTGAGTTCACAACTAATGAAAAACTGTTTTTT. It translates to CASSFEFTTNEKLFF.

This clone was observed a handful of times. The V call is TRBV6-5, the J call TRBJ1-2, with D perhaps matching TRBD1 (6 bases). CDR1 is MNHEY and CDR2 is SVGAGI in the germline V gene. This CDR3 comprises 14 residues. Trimming shortened V by 6 bases and J by 4 bases, and 15 bases separated the two germline ends. This chain's CDR3 is CASRESGQRYGYTF. As DNA, the CDR3 is TGTGCCAGCAGGGAATCCGGACAGCGCTATGGCTACACCTTC.

This clone has more than one count but fewer than ten. The J gene is TRBJ1-1, the V gene TRBV5-6; TRBD1 is a possible D gene (6 bases). The V gene lost 0 bases and the J gene lost 0 bases, with 12 bases spanning the gap. From germline, CDR1 is SGHDT and CDR2 YYEEEE. The CDR3 has 16 amino acids. The CDR3 DNA sequence: TGTGCCAGCAGCTTGGATGTTACAGGGTTGAACACTGAAGCTTTCTTT. This codes for CASSLDVTGLNTEAFF. Full variable domain (remainder filled in from reference TRBV5-6 and TRBJ1-1): DAGVTQSPTHLIKTRGQQVTLRCSPKSGHDTVSWYQQALGQGPQFIFQYYEEEERQRGNFPDRFSGHQFPNYSSELNVNALLLGDSALYLCASSLDVTGLNTEAFFGQGTRLTVV.

This rearrangement joins TRBV7-9 to TRBJ1-3, with TRBD1 matching 9 bases. Germline CDR1 reads SEHNR; CDR2 reads FQNEAQ (reference sequence). Trimming at V came to 4 bases and at J to 2 bases, leaving 9 bases not matched to a gene. CDR3 length: 17 amino acids. The CDR3 coding sequence is TGTGCCAGCAGCTCGCACACAGGGGGCTACGCTGGAAACACCATATATTTT. Protein product: CASSSHTGGYAGNTIYF.

This sequence joins TRBV28 and TRBJ2-2; a weak D match, TRBD1 (6 bases). CDR1 MDHEN and CDR2 SYDVKM come from the germline V gene. Trimming pared 1 base from V and 7 bases from J, leaving 13 bases between. The CDR3 has 15 residues. The CDR3 is CASSLSGDGIGELFF. The CDR3 coding sequence is TGTGCCAGCAGTTTATCAGGGGACGGTATCGGGGAGCTGTTTTTT. The whole variable domain, filled in from reference TRBV28 and TRBJ2-2, reads DVKVTQSSRYLVKRTGEKVFLECVQDMDHENMFWYRQDPGLGLRLIYFSYDVKMKEKGDIPEGYSVSREKKERFSLILESASTNQTSMYLCASSLSGDGIGELFFGEGSRLTVL.